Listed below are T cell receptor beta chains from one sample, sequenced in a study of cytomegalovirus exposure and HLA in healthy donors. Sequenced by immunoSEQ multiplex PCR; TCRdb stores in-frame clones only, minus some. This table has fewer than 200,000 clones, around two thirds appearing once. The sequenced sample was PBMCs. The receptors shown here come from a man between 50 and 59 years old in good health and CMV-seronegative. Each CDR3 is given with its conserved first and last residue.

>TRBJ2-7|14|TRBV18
CASSWSATPYEQYF
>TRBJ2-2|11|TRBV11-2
CASSRAGELFF
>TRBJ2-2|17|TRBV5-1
CASSSSGGAPNTGELFF
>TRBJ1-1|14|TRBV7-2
CASRSTVMNTEAFF
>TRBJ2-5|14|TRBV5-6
CASSFRRGHETQYF
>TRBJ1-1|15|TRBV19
CASRAPRGLNTEAFF
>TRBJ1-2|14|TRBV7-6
CASSPGRAEWGYNF
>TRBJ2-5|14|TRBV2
CASRHGQAEETQYF
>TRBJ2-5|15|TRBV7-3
CASSLERGLGETQYF
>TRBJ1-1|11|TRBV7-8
CASSNRYEAFF
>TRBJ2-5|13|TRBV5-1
CASSLDRGETQYF
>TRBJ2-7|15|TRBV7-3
CASSLGPGHRYEQYF
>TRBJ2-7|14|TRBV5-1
CASSPTGPSYEQYF
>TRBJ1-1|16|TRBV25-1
CASSGRDRVMNTEAFF
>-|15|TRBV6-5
CASSYSTGKWYEQYF
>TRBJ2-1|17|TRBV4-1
CASSQDRGGSSYNEQFF
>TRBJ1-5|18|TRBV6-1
CASSVDRGRYWSNQPQHF
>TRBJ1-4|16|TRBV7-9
CASSLGVRPTNEKLFF
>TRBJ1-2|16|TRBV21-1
CASSNRCTRGSGGYTF
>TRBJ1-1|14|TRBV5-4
CASSARGGNTEAFF
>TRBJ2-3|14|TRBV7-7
CASSLDRGSDTQYF
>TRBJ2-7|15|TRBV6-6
CASSYPTGGDPKQYF